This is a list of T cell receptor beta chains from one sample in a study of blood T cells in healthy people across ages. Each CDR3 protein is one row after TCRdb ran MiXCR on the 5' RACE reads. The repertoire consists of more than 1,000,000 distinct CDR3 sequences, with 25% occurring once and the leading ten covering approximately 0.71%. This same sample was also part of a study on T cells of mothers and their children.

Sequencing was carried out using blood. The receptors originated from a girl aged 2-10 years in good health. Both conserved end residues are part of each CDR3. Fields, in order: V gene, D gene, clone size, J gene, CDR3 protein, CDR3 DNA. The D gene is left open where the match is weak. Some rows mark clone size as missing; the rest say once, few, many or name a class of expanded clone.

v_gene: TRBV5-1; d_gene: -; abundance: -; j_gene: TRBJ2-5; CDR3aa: CASSLPEPAETQYF; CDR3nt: TGCGCCAGCAGCTTGCCAGAGCCGGCAGAGACCCAGTACTTC
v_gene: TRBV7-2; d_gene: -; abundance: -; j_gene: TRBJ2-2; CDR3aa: CASSPLARATGELFF; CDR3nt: TGTGCCAGCAGCCCTCTGGCTAGGGCCACCGGGGAGCTGTTTTTT
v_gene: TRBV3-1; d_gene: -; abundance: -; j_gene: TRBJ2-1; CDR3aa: CASSQAHTTPYNEQFF; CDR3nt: TGTGCCAGCAGCCAAGCCCACACGACACCGTACAATGAGCAGTTCTTC
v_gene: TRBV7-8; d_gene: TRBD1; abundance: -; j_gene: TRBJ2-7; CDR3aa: CASSLVTGGGEQYF; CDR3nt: TGTGCCAGCAGCTTAGTGACAGGGGGCGGTGAGCAGTACTTC
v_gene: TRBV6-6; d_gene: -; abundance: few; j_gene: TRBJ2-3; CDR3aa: CAGSSRDTQYF; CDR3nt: TGTGCCGGCAGTTCGAGAGATACGCAGTATTTT
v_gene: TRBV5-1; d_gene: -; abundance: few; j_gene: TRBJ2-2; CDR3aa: CASRAWGDTGELFF; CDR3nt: TGCGCCAGCAGAGCCTGGGGAGACACCGGGGAGCTGTTTTTT
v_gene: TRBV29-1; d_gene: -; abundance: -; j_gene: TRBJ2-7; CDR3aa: CSVGAPALEQYF; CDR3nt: TGCAGCGTTGGGGCTCCCGCCCTCGAGCAGTACTTC
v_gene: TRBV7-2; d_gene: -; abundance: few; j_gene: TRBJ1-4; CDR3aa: CASSRWEEKLFF; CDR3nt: TGTGCCAGCAGCCGATGGGAGGAAAAACTGTTTTTT
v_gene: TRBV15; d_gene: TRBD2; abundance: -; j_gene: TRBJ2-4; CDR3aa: CATSRDSGTEIQYF; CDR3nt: TGTGCCACCAGCAGAGATAGCGGGACGGAAATTCAGTACTTC
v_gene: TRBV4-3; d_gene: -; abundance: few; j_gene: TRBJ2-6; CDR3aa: CASSPNQVGANVLTF; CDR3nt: TGCGCCAGCAGCCCGAACCAGGTTGGGGCCAACGTCCTGACTTTC
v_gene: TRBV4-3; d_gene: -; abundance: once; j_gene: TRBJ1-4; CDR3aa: CASSDIQERGEKLFF; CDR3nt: TGCGCCAGCAGCGACATTCAGGAACGAGGTGAAAAACTGTTTTTT
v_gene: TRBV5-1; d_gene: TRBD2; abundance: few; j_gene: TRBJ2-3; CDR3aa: CASSIGTSGITDTQYF; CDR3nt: TGCGCCAGCAGCATCGGGACTAGCGGAATCACAGATACGCAGTATTTT
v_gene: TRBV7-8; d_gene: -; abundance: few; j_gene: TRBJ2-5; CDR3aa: CASTTEEETQYF; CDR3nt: TGTGCCAGCACCACGGAAGAGGAGACCCAGTACTTC
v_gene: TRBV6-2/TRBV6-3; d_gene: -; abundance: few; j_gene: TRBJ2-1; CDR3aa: CASSRQYEQFF; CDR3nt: TGTGCCAGCAGCCGCCAATATGAGCAGTTCTTC
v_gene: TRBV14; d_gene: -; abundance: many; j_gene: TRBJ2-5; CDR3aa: CASSQEVGEETQYF; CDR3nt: TGTGCCAGCAGCCAAGAGGTGGGGGAAGAGACCCAGTACTTC
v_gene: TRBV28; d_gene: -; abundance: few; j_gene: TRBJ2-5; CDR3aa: CASSLGRSYQETQYF; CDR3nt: TGTGCCAGCAGTTTGGGTCGGAGCTACCAAGAGACCCAGTACTTC
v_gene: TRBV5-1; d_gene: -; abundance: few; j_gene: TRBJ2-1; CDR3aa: CASRQEDSYNEQFF; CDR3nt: TGCGCCAGCAGACAGGAAGACTCCTACAATGAGCAGTTCTTC
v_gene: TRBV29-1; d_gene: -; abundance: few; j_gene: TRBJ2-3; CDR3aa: CSVGEQYTDTQYF; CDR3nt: TGCAGCGTAGGGGAACAGTACACAGATACGCAGTATTTT
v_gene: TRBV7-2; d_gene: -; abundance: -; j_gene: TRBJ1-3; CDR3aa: CASSLVRDSSGNTIYF; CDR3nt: TGTGCCAGCAGCTTAGTAAGGGACTCCTCTGGAAACACCATATATTTT
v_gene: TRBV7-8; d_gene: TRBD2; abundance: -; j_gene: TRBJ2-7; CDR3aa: CASSLGPGLPHEQYF; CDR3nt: TGTGCCAGCAGCTTAGGTCCGGGACTACCTCACGAGCAGTACTTC
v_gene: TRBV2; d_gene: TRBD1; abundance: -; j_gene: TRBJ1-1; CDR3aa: CASSDTGGGTEAFF; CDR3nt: TGTGCCAGCAGTGACACAGGGGGAGGCACTGAAGCTTTCTTT
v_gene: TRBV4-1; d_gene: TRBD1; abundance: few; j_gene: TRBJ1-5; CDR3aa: CASRPFPEGQGKLHF; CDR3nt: TGCGCCAGCAGACCTTTTCCAGAGGGACAGGGAAAGTTGCATTTT
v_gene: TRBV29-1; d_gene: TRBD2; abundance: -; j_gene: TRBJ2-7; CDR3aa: CSVTGLVTYEQYF; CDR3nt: TGCAGCGTTACTGGACTAGTTACCTACGAGCAGTACTTC
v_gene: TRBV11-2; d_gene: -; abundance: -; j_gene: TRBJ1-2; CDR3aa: CASSPWDPKGLNYGYTF; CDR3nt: TGTGCCAGCAGCCCGTGGGACCCTAAAGGGCTTAACTATGGCTACACCTTC
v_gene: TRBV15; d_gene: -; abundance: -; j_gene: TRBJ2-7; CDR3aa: CATSRDLGNYYEQYF; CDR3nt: TGTGCCACCAGCAGAGATCTGGGAAACTACTACGAGCAGTACTTT
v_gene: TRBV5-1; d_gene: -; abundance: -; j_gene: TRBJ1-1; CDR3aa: CASTVRPGRTNTEAFF; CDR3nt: TGCGCCAGCACCGTTCGGCCTGGCAGGACGAACACTGAAGCTTTCTTT
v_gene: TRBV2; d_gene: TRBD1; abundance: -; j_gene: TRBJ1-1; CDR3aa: CASDRALNTEAFF; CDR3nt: TGTGCCAGCGACAGGGCTTTGAACACTGAAGCTTTCTTT
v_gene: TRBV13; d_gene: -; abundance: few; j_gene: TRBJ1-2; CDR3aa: CASSPSAGNYGYAF; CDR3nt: TGTGCCAGCAGCCCCTCGGCAGGGAACTATGGCTACGCCTTC
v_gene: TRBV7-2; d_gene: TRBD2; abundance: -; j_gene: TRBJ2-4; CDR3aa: CASSLVASGGLRNIQYF; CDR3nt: TGTGCCAGCAGCTTAGTGGCTAGCGGGGGTTTACGAAACATTCAGTACTTC
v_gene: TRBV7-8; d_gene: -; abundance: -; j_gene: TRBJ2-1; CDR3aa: CASSLARVPYNEQFF; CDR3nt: TGTGCCAGCAGCTTGGCACGGGTCCCCTACAATGAGCAGTTCTTC
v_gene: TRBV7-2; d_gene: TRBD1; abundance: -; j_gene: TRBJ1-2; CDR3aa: CASSRRQGGDGYTF; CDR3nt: TGTGCCAGCAGCCGCCGACAGGGCGGCGATGGCTACACCTTC
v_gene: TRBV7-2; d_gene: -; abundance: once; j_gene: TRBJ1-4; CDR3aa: CASTHTGFTNEKLFF; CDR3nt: TGTGCCAGCACCCACACAGGGTTCACTAATGAAAAACTGTTTTTT